This is a list of T cell receptor beta chains from one sample in a study of T cells in tumors after PD-1 blockade. The data were produced by immunoSEQ multiplex PCR, yet TCRdb's version contains in-frame clones alone and is incomplete. This table has some 4,900 clones, 65% to 70% appearing once. Sequences were derived from tumor tissue, sampled before anti-PD-1 treatment. The receptor set was obtained from a human donor with cutaneous squamous cell carcinoma. The CDR3 runs from the conserved cysteine through the conserved F or W. Fields, in order: J gene, V gene, D gene, clone size, CDR3 protein, CDR3 DNA. The D gene is left open where the match is weak. Clone size appears in some rows only: once, few, many, or a class for an expanded clone.

j_gene: TRBJ1-5; v_gene: TRBV23-1; d_gene: NA; abundance: NA; CDR3aa: CASSLAPGIGGQPQHF; CDR3nt: TGCGCCAGCAGTCTCGCACCAGGGATTGGAGGACAGCCCCAGCATTTT
j_gene: TRBJ2-7; v_gene: TRBV27; d_gene: NA; abundance: once; CDR3aa: CASSKSPRMIAYEQYF; CDR3nt: TGTGCCAGCAGTAAGTCTCCACGGATGATAGCCTACGAGCAGTACTTC
j_gene: TRBJ1-1; v_gene: TRBV30; d_gene: TRBD1; abundance: NA; CDR3aa: CAWKFRQGFTEAFF; CDR3nt: TGTGCCTGGAAGTTTCGACAGGGGTTCACTGAAGCTTTCTTT
j_gene: TRBJ1-5; v_gene: TRBV28; d_gene: TRBD1; abundance: NA; CDR3aa: CASSPPDRPNQPQHF; CDR3nt: TGTGCCAGCAGTCCACCGGACAGGCCCAATCAGCCCCAGCATTTT
j_gene: TRBJ2-3; v_gene: TRBV24-1; d_gene: NA; abundance: NA; CDR3aa: CATSSGTPDTQYF; CDR3nt: TGTGCCACCAGTTCGGGGACCCCAGATACGCAGTATTTT
j_gene: TRBJ2-1; v_gene: TRBV10-2; d_gene: TRBD1; abundance: few; CDR3aa: CASSDGTGVFPYNEQFF; CDR3nt: TGCGCCAGCAGTGATGGGACAGGGGTGTTTCCCTACAATGAGCAGTTCTTC
j_gene: TRBJ1-2; v_gene: TRBV30; d_gene: TRBD1; abundance: once; CDR3aa: CAWTGQDYGYTF; CDR3nt: TGTGCCTGGACGGGACAGGACTATGGCTACACCTTC
j_gene: TRBJ2-7; v_gene: TRBV5-1; d_gene: NA; abundance: NA; CDR3aa: CASSWSPGDYEQYF; CDR3nt: TGCGCCAGCAGCTGGTCGCCGGGAGACTACGAGCAGTACTTC
j_gene: TRBJ1-4; v_gene: TRBV23-1; d_gene: TRBD1; abundance: few; CDR3aa: CASSQSYIGTGATNEKLFF; CDR3nt: TGCGCCAGCAGTCAATCGTATATCGGGACAGGAGCAACTAATGAAAAACTGTTTTTT
j_gene: TRBJ1-1; v_gene: TRBV7-9; d_gene: TRBD1; abundance: large; CDR3aa: CASSSQGAIWGNTEAFF; CDR3nt: TGTGCCAGCAGCTCACAGGGGGCGATTTGGGGAAACACTGAAGCTTTCTTT
j_gene: TRBJ2-5; v_gene: TRBV3-1/TRBV3-2; d_gene: NA; abundance: NA; CDR3aa: CASSQVVETQYF; CDR3nt: TGTGCCAGCAGCCAAGTGGTCGAGACCCAGTACTTC
j_gene: TRBJ1-2; v_gene: TRBV13; d_gene: NA; abundance: NA; CDR3aa: CASSLGTGNYGYTF; CDR3nt: TGTGCCAGCAGCTTAGGGACAGGCAACTATGGCTACACCTTC
j_gene: TRBJ2-1; v_gene: TRBV12-5; d_gene: NA; abundance: once; CDR3aa: CASGSWKSYNEQFF; CDR3nt: TGTGCTAGTGGGTCGTGGAAAAGCTACAATGAGCAGTTCTTC
j_gene: TRBJ1-2; v_gene: TRBV5-4; d_gene: NA; abundance: NA; CDR3aa: CASSPDRNYGYTF; CDR3nt: TGTGCCAGCAGCCCGGACAGAAACTATGGCTACACCTTC
j_gene: TRBJ2-7; v_gene: TRBV30; d_gene: TRBD2; abundance: NA; CDR3aa: CAWRPTSVEQYF; CDR3nt: TGTGCCTGGAGGCCGACTAGCGTCGAGCAGTACTTC
j_gene: TRBJ2-3; v_gene: TRBV2; d_gene: NA; abundance: NA; CDR3aa: CASSSFQVSTDTQYF; CDR3nt: TGTGCCAGCAGCTCCTTTCAGGTTAGCACAGATACGCAGTATTTT
j_gene: TRBJ1-2; v_gene: TRBV19; d_gene: NA; abundance: few; CDR3aa: CASSGTNYGYTF; CDR3nt: TGTGCCAGTAGTGGGACAAACTATGGCTACACCTTC
j_gene: TRBJ2-5; v_gene: TRBV19; d_gene: NA; abundance: NA; CDR3aa: CASSTGTQETQYF; CDR3nt: TGTGCCAGTAGTACCGGGACTCAAGAGACCCAGTACTTC